One T cell receptor beta chain is described in this entry. There is no known antigen for this receptor. No base quality values were provided; no much bigger clone lies one nucleotide off. TCRbeta CDR3 regions were amplified from genomic DNA using the immunoSEQ Assay, a bias-controlled multiplex PCR. Per the original workflow: The number of nucleated cells in each sample was estimated from the amplification of reference gene primers within the assay. To quantify the absolute abundance of each unique TCRbeta CDR3 rearrangement, sequence reads were collapsed and filtered. Productive Simpson clonality was computed per sample as the square root of Simpson's diversity index over productive rearrangements. Imported from immuneACCESS, the table was reduced by TCRdb to in-frame sequences with V and J called. These copies leave out some clones; in studies compared against another copy, an unresolved V gene accounts for under half, and the cause of the remainder is not known. The DNA was the basis for D and trimming; V, J and clone size are from that table. The sample data list approximately 250,000 clones, and 80% to 90% of these were observed just once. The biggest ten clones account for 2.5% to 3.5% of the sample.

CDR1 and CDR2, looked up from the germline V gene (reference sequence), are SGHNT and YYREEE. The CDR3 sequence holds 16 residues, the cysteine and phenylalanine included. The CDR3 DNA has 48 bases and is translated from base 1. Trimmed from V: 6 bases; trimmed from J: 0 bases; junction bases lacking a gene match: 8. This entry is derived from a study of blood T cell repertoires in COVID-19 (dated by TCRdb to about 2020). Regarding the study in general: Samples from collaborators originated in the United States, Italy and Spain and spanned both the acute and convalescent phases of COVID-19. The repertoires were released in a freely available public database meant as a resource for research on the immune response to SARS-CoV-2. The prospective study material was composed of cDNA or gDNA derived from T cells, B-cell-depleted T cells, or PBMCs. Sample metadata almost always included a de-identified subject ID, COVID-19 status, age in years and sex. Where HLA class I and class II types were available, the types were taken from metadata supplied by the sample provider, not from assay-based typing. The samples were drawn from the first 160 participants of the ongoing ImmuneRACE study and from about 1,200 subjects provided by 6 global collaborators. Subjects who had been exposed to COVID-19, were actively infected with it, or had recovered from it provided the deeply sampled blood TCRbeta repertoires that made up the dataset.

The paper as a whole reports these results and caveats: Clinical and demographic metadata were provided uncurated, with the amount varying by source and participant.

Enrolling through a virtual design, the prospective study's participants ranged in age from roughly 18 to 95 years and lived across about two dozen United States geographic areas. To assign participants to cohorts, the prospective study relied on clinical history that participants themselves reported in a screening survey and a study questionnaire. Exposed participants had been in contact, within 2 weeks of entering the study, with a person who had a PCR-confirmed or clinician-diagnosed case of COVID-19. In the prospective study, whole blood, serum and a nasopharyngeal or oropharyngeal swab were collected from each participant by mobile phlebotomists. Over a roughly 2-month period, participants in the prospective study had the option of providing additional blood draws and questionnaires. Before DNA extraction, prospective study blood samples were shipped either frozen or at room temperature.

The sample was PBMCs or T cells enriched from blood (not recorded which). The receptor chain draws on TRBV5-4 and TRBJ2-2, with TRBD1 matching 7 junction bases. The clonotype was recovered from a woman between 40 and 55 years old who had been exposed to COVID-19. Here the CDR3 is given as CASTSGQRANTGELFF. The DNA sequence reads TGTGCCAGCACCTCGGGACAGCGCGCGAACACCGGGGAGCTGTTTTTT.